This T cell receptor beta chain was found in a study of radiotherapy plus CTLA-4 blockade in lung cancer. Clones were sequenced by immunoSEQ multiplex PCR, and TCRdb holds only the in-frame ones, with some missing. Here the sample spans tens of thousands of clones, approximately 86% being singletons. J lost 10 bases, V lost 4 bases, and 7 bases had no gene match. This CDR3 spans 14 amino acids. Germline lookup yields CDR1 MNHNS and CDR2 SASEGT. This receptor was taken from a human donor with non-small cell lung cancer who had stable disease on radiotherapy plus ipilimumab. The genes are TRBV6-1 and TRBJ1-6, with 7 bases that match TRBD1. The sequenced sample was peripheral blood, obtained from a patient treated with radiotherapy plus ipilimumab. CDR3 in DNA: TGTGCCAGCAGTGGACAGGGTATGGGCTCACCCCTCCACTTT. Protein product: CASSGQGMGSPLHF.